A single sample gave rise to the 24 T cell receptor beta chains below, sequenced in a study of molecular identifiers for immune sequencing clone quantification. From the PCR reads, TCRdb called clonotypes with MiXCR, one entry per CDR3 protein. The sample includes about 320,000 distinct CDR3 sequences, 24% seen only once; the top ten take 0.65% to 0.75%. What was sequenced was naive CD8+ T cells from blood, with Jurkat cell RNA spiked in. As for subset: FACS-sorted CD8+CD4-CCR7+CD45RA+ naive T cells. Receptors were obtained from a human donor in good health. Some libraries in this study had Jurkat cell RNA spiked in.

In this sample, this clonotype turned up a few times. An end of the junction does not agree with germline; a read error may underlie this. V and J are TRBV9 and TRBJ2-7; 9 bases align to TRBD1. The CDR3 covers 15 residues. Looked up from germline, CDR1 is SGDLS and CDR2 is YYNGEE. CDR3 in amino acids: CASSVTSGTGYGQYF. In nucleotides, the CDR3 is TGTGCCAGCAGCGTTACGTCCGGGACAGGGTACGGGCAGTACTTC. Filled out from reference TRBV9 and TRBJ2-7, the complete variable domain reads DSGVTQTPKHLITATGQRVTLRCSPRSGDLSVYWYQQSLDQGLQFLIQYYNGEERAKGNILERFSAQQFPDLHSELNLSSLELGDSALYFCASSVTSGTGYGQYFGPGTRLTVT.

The rearrangement links TRBV28 to TRBJ2-2; 8 bases line up with TRBD1. The CDR3 sequence is 16 residues long. J lost 6 bases, V lost 1 base, and 7 bases had no gene match. Germline CDR1 and CDR2: MDHEN and SYDVKM. Written as DNA, the CDR3 is TGTGCCAGCAGTTTATTGGGGACAGGCTTGCCCGGGGAGCTGTTTTTT. Protein sequence: CASSLLGTGLPGELFF.

This clonotype was seen ten or more times. J is TRBJ2-7 and V is TRBV30; D is perhaps TRBD1 (6 bases). Germline V CDR1 and CDR2: GTSNPN, SVGIG (reference sequence). The CDR3 extends over 12 amino acids. V was clipped by 5 bases and J by 6 bases, with 14 bases between them. Here the CDR3 DNA reads TGTGCCTGGTCCACAGGGCGCACCGAGCAGTACTTC. Translated, it gives CAWSTGRTEQYF. Using reference TRBV30 and TRBJ2-7 for the parts outside the CDR3, the full variable domain is SQTIHQWPATLVQPVGSPLSLECTVEGTSNPNLYWYRQAAGRGLQLLFYSVGIGQISSEVPQNLSASRPQDRQFILSSKKLLLSDSGFYLCAWSTGRTEQYFGPGTRLTVT.

The V call is TRBV18, the J call TRBJ2-7; D gene unclear. Germline V gene data show CDR1 as KGHSH and CDR2 as LQKENI. The CDR3 runs 14 residues. With 2 bases removed from V and 6 bases from J, the gap between germline ends came to 14 bases. The CDR3 reads CASSPTVGLAEQYF. CDR3 DNA sequence: TGTGCCAGCTCACCAACCGTTGGATTAGCCGAGCAGTACTTC.

Details on this clonotype: Being one base from a much bigger clone, this may be a read error. The CDR3 nucleotides read TGTGCCAGCAGGTTTTCAGTCTACGAGCAGTACTTC. Translation gives CASRFSVYEQYF. The chain carries TRBV28 and TRBJ2-7, with D unresolved. Germline lookup yields CDR1 MDHEN and CDR2 SYDVKM. This CDR3 contains 12 residues. The ends were cut back, 6 bases at V and 3 bases at J, with 9 bases in the middle.

The chain couples TRBV30 to TRBJ1-2; the D is unclear. V was pared by 1 base and J by 10 bases, with 16 bases between. This CDR3 comprises 13 residues. Germline-derived CDR1 and CDR2 are GTSNPN and SVGIG (reference sequence). CDR3 nucleotide sequence: TGTGCCTGGAGTGAAGCCCCCGTTTGGCACTACACCTTC. Amino acid sequence: CAWSEAPVWHYTF.

This clonotype has a handful of counts. The chain joins TRBV27 to TRBJ1-1; D unclear. Trimming took 3 bases from V and 4 from J, leaving 9 bases between them. Germline V gene lookup returns CDR1 MNHEY and CDR2 SMNVEV (reference sequence). CDR3 length: 13 amino acids. Here the CDR3 DNA reads TGTGCCAGCAGTTTGCGACGGAGCACTGAAGCTTTCTTT. Encoded protein: CASSLRRSTEAFF.

A note on this clonotype: One end of the junction does not line up with germline, which may come from a read error. The genes are TRBV9 and TRBJ1-1; 7 bases align to TRBD1. CDR3 length equals 14 residues. Per the germline V gene, CDR1 is SGDLS and CDR2 is YYNGEE. CDR3 nucleotides: TGTGCCAGCAGCGGACAGGGTACGAACGCTGAAGCTTTCTTT. Protein product: CASSGQGTNAEAFF.

On this clonotype: This sequence may be a read error, since a much larger clone differs from it by one base. The chain recombines TRBV27 with TRBJ2-7; 14 bases are shared with TRBD2. Germline V CDR1 and CDR2: MNHEY, SMNVEV (reference sequence). This CDR3 comprises 15 residues. V trimming: 6 bases; J trimming: 3 bases; junction bases outside the gene matches: 4. The CDR3 DNA sequence: TGTGCCAGCAGGTTAGGACTAGCGGGGGGCTACGAGCAGTACTTC. It yields the protein CASRLGLAGGYEQYF.

V gene TRBV7-9 combines with J gene TRBJ1-1, with 7 bases identical to TRBD1. This CDR3 contains 15 residues. Trimming cost V 5 bases and J 1 base; bases outside gene matches: 7. CDR1 is SEHNR and CDR2 is FQNEAQ in the germline V gene (reference sequence). The CDR3 sequence: CASSAQGPGNTEAFF. The CDR3, as DNA: TGTGCCAGCAGCGCACAGGGGCCGGGGAACACTGAAGCTTTCTTT.

This sequence joins TRBV4-3 and TRBJ2-7; D unclear. The V gene lost 1 base and the J gene lost 5 bases, with 18 bases spanning the gap. The CDR3 consists of 16 residues. Germline V gives CDR1 LGHNA, CDR2 YSLEER. Here the CDR3 reads CASSQATRGEVNEQYF. The CDR3 DNA follows: TGCGCCAGCAGCCAAGCGACCAGAGGCGAGGTCAACGAGCAGTACTTC.

This clonotype was observed at least ten times. The J gene is TRBJ1-5, the V gene TRBV6-5; D perhaps matches TRBD1 (6 bases). Germline V lookup: CDR1 MNHEY, CDR2 SVGAGI. The germline V and J ends were trimmed by 5 bases and 1 base, with 15 bases remaining between them. This CDR3 has 16 amino acids. CDR3 DNA: TGTGCCAGCAGTGAGGACAGTCCTTCAAGCAATCAGCCCCAGCATTTT. This codes for CASSEDSPSSNQPQHF.

In regard to this clonotype: The junction does not match germline at one end; this may be a read error. This chain uses TRBV20-1 with TRBJ2-5; possible D gene TRBD2, 5 bases. Germline V gene data show CDR1 as DFQATT and CDR2 as SNEGSKA (reference sequence). CDR3 length equals 13 residues. CDR3 in amino acids: CSTRPALKETQYF. Here the CDR3 DNA reads TGCAGTACTAGACCGGCCCTCAAAGAGACCCAGTACTTC.

Note on this clonotype: This may arise from a read error, as a much more abundant clone is one base away. The chain is built from TRBV27 and TRBJ1-5, with D possibly TRBD1 on 5 matching bases. The CDR3 spans 14 residues. CDR1 and CDR2 (germline): MNHEY, SMNVEV (reference sequence). The CDR3 region has the DNA TGTGCCAGCAGTTTACGGGGCCACAATCAGCTCCAGCATTTT. Residues: CASSLRGHNQLQHF.

This clonotype was counted between two and nine times. This chain uses TRBV10-3 with TRBJ2-7; a possible D gene is TRBD2 (6 bases). This CDR3 spans 14 amino acids. V lost 4 bases, J lost 2 bases, and 12 bases lay in between. Germline V gene lookup returns CDR1 ENHRY and CDR2 SYGVKD. The CDR3 spells CAISARDPAYEQYF. As DNA, the CDR3 is TGTGCCATCAGTGCGCGGGACCCAGCCTACGAGCAGTACTTC.

This clonotype was counted many times. The chain has TRBV7-9 and TRBJ1-1, with no clear D. Germline V gene data show CDR1 as SEHNR and CDR2 as FQNEAQ (reference sequence). Deletions cut 0 bases from V and 0 bases from J, with 8 bases between. The CDR3 runs to 15 residues. CDR3 DNA sequence: TGTGCCAGCAGCTTAGCCTCAGGAGTGAACACTGAAGCTTTCTTT. As protein: CASSLASGVNTEAFF.

Details on this clonotype: Given a much more abundant clone one base away, this may be a read error. Here the CDR3 omits its conserved ending phenylalanine or tryptophan, so a read error is the likely source. The rearrangement links TRBV5-6 to TRBJ1-5; tentatively, D is TRBD1 (5 bases). V lost 0 bases and J lost 7, with 8 bases in between. The CDR3 is 13 residues long. Germline V gives CDR1 SGHDT, CDR2 YYEEEE. The CDR3 is CASSLEGHQPQHL. Written as DNA, the CDR3 is TGTGCCAGCAGCTTGGAGGGGCACCAGCCCCAGCATTTA.

The table lists this clonotype with a few counts. V and J are TRBV18 and TRBJ2-7; D is unclear. This CDR3 has 14 residues. V was pared by 3 bases and J by 3 bases, with 12 bases between. Germline V gene lookup returns CDR1 KGHSH and CDR2 LQKENI. CDR3 region: CASSPERLYYEQYF. CDR3 coding DNA: TGTGCCAGCTCACCCGAGAGGTTATACTACGAGCAGTACTTC.

This clonotype was observed at least ten times. The chain is built from TRBV7-8 and TRBJ2-3, with TRBD2 matching 8 bases. Trimming removed 8 bases from V and 3 bases from J; junction bases left unmatched: 4. CDR1 SGHVS and CDR2 FQNEAQ come from the germline V gene. The length of the CDR3 is 13 residues. The DNA for the CDR3 is TGTGCCAGCCGTAGCGGGGAAACAGATACGCAGTATTTT. Protein sequence: CASRSGETDTQYF.

There are many counts of this clonotype. The rearrangement joins TRBV28 to TRBJ2-3; 10 nucleotides agree with TRBD2. The CDR3 extends over 15 amino acids. Germline V CDR1 and CDR2: MDHEN, SYDVKM. Germline trimming cut 5 bases from V and 5 bases from J; bases unmatched to any gene: 7. CDR3 protein: CASSLTQRGGDTQYF. CDR3 nucleotides: TGTGCCAGCAGTCTTACTCAGCGGGGGGGAGATACGCAGTATTTT.

The sample holds many counts of this clonotype. This rearrangement joins TRBV19 to TRBJ1-1; D gene ambiguous. This CDR3 contains 13 residues. Germline CDR1 reads LNHDA; CDR2 reads SQIVND (reference sequence). The germline V and J ends were trimmed by 3 bases and 2 bases, with 7 bases remaining between them. This CDR3 is CASSIQVNTEAFF. In DNA, the CDR3 is TGTGCCAGTAGTATTCAGGTAAACACTGAAGCTTTCTTT.

On this clonotype itself: Possible read error: a much larger clone is one base away. The genes are TRBV6-5 and TRBJ2-2; D call uncertain. Looked up from germline, CDR1 is MNHEY and CDR2 is SVGAGI. V was pared by 11 bases and J by 3 bases, with 13 bases between. The CDR3 is 13 amino acids. The CDR3 bases are TGTGCCGGCCGGTGGGCCGACACCGGGGAGCTGTTTTTT. Translated, it gives CAGRWADTGELFF.

This clonotype was picked up many times. V usage is TRBV7-3 and J usage is TRBJ2-4; D unresolved. V lost 2 bases to trimming and J lost 5 bases, with 7 bases between them. CDR1 is SGHTA, CDR2 FQGTGA, per germline. The CDR3 has 13 amino acids. CDR3 coding DNA: TGTGCCAGCAGCTTATTGCCAGAAAACATTCAGTACTTC. This codes for CASSLLPENIQYF. Full variable domain (remainder filled in from reference TRBV7-3 and TRBJ2-4): GAGVSQTPSNKVTEKGKYVELRCDPISGHTALYWYRQSLGQGPEFLIYFQGTGAADDSGLPNDRFFAVRPEGSVSTLKIQRTERGDSAVYLCASSLLPENIQYFGAGTRLSVL.

As regards this clonotype: The conserved phenylalanine or tryptophan normally closing the CDR3 is absent here, so this likely arose from a read error. The gene calls are TRBV4-1 and TRBJ1-4; no clear D gene. CDR3 length: 15 amino acids. The germline V and J ends were trimmed by 3 bases and 3 bases, with 11 bases remaining between them. CDR1 and CDR2 from the germline V gene are MGHRA and YSYEKL. The CDR3 loop is CASSQTGIANEKLFL. The CDR3 coding sequence is TGCGCCAGCAGCCAGACCGGGATCGCTAATGAAAAACTGTTTCTT.